This entry features one T cell receptor beta chain sequence. The Seattle patients joined while their infection was active and were tracked longitudinally afterward. The data were obtained in a study of blood T cell repertoires in COVID-19. Study as a whole: Material from acute and convalescent COVID-19 was sourced from the United States, Italy and Spain. PBMCs, B-cell-depleted T cells, or T cells provided the cDNA or gDNA that made up the material.

Libraries were prepared by immunoSEQ multiplex PCR; TCRdb keeps only in-frame clonotypes and omits some of them. The sample lists roughly 150,000 clones; roughly 81% were seen once. Trimming left V 2 bases short and J 1 base short, with 12 bases between. The CDR3 totals 15 residues. The V gene's germline CDR1 is SGHRS and CDR2 YFSETQ. Sequenced sample: peripheral blood. V and J are TRBV5-1 and TRBJ1-1; D might be TRBD1 (6 bases). The sequence was obtained from a woman aged 60-75 years with COVID-19, enrolled during active disease. This chain's CDR3 is CASSFVGRGNTEAFF. Written as DNA, the CDR3 is TGCGCCAGCAGCTTCGTTGGCAGGGGGAACACTGAAGCTTTCTTT.